This TCR beta chain emerged from a study of long-term antiretroviral therapy in people with HIV. Findings and limits, study-wide: Narrower CDR3 length ranges marked HIV repertoires relative to controls.

At survey level, the immunoSEQ assay was run in its v3.0 version. TCRdb keeps only in-frame clones here, not all; method: immunoSEQ multiplex PCR. The table lists roughly 16,000 clones, 60% to 80% of them singletons. V lost 2 bases and J 0 bases, leaving 5 bases between the germline ends. CDR3 length: 14 residues. Per the germline V gene, CDR1 is ENHRY and CDR2 is SYGVKD. As concerns this clone: The antigen remains unidentified.

The source is a woman aged 35 to 49 with HIV. Source: unsorted PBMCs, taken 2.3 years after starting antiretroviral therapy. The rearrangement links TRBV10-3 to TRBJ2-1; unclear D gene. CDR3 sequence (DNA): TGTGCCATCAGTGAGGGGTCCTCCTACAATGAGCAGTTCTTC. It is translated as CAISEGSSYNEQFF.